This T cell receptor (beta chain) came from a study of radiation and T cells in renal cell carcinoma. From germline, CDR1 is MNHEY and CDR2 SMNVEV (reference sequence). The CDR3 covers 18 residues. Trimming left V 7 bases short and J 2 bases short, with 21 bases between. Assay used: immunoSEQ multiplex PCR; TCRdb lists only in-frame clones, some missing. Of about 130,000 clones listed, roughly 80% are singletons. The time point: baseline pretreatment blood. The treatment is: 15 Gy SBRT to primary tumor, nephrectomy 4 weeks later. The chain joins TRBV27 to TRBJ2-6; a weak D match, TRBD1 (5 bases). This sample comprised blood, obtained from a patient whose treatment included radiotherapy and nephrectomy. The clonotype was recovered from a woman aged 60-75 years with renal cell carcinoma. DNA for the CDR3: TGTGCCAGCACCCATAGAGGAGCAGGGATCCCTGGGGCCAACGTCCTGACTTTC. Protein: CASTHRGAGIPGANVLTF.